The entry that follows covers one T cell receptor beta chain sequence. This specimen belongs to a study of cytomegalovirus exposure and HLA in healthy donors. Amplification used 60 Vbeta primers and 13 Jbeta primers. The assay was immunoSEQ multiplex PCR, and TCRdb's table has in-frame clones only and misses some. The sample includes more than 95,000 clones, 10% of them seen just once. CDR3 length: 14 amino acids. Germline loops: CDR1 MNHNY, CDR2 SVGAGI (reference sequence). With V trimmed by 7 bases and J by 3 bases, 5 bases remained unmatched. The J gene is TRBJ2-5, the V gene TRBV6-6; the match to TRBD1 covers 10 bases. Sequences were obtained from PBMCs. This TCR came from a man between 35 and 55 years old in good health and CMV-seropositive. This CDR3 reads CASNPGTGEETQYF. Here the CDR3 DNA reads TGTGCCAGCAACCCCGGGACAGGGGAAGAGACCCAGTACTTC.